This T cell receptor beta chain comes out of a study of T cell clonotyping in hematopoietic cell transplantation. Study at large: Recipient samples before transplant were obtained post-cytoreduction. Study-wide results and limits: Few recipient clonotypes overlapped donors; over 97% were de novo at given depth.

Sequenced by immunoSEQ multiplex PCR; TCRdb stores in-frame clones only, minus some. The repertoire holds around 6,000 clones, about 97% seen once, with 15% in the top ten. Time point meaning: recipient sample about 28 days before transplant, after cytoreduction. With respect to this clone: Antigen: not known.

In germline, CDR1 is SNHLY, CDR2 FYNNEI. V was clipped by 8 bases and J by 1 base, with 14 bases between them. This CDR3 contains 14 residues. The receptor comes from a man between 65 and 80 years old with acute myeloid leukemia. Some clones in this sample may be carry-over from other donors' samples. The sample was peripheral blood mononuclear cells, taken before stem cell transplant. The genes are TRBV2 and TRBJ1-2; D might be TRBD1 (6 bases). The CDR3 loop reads CASLRQGSNYGYTF. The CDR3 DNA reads TGTGCCAGCCTCAGGCAGGGGAGTAACTATGGCTACACCTTC.